This TCR beta chain was found in a study of T cells in Graves' hyperthyroidism and ophthalmopathy. Uncontrolled infections, other autoimmune diseases, pregnancy or lactation led to exclusion of patients. Diagnosis relied on clinical symptoms, serum thyroxine and TRAb, thyroid ultrasound and orbital computed tomography. V was pared by 6 bases and J by 1 base, with 15 bases between. This CDR3 spans 15 amino acids. The germline V gene has CDR1 MNHNS and CDR2 SASEGT. Amplification of TCR beta CDR3 regions used RNA as the template. First-round RT-PCR targeting the TCR CDR3 was performed with the HTBI primer set. TCRdb re-called the multiplex PCR reads through MiXCR, storing one row per CDR3 protein. The sample lists a few hundred thousand distinct CDR3 sequences, roughly 12% occurring once.

The TCR was taken from a man aged 25-45 years with Graves' hyperthyroidism that later progressed to Graves' ophthalmopathy. Specimen: blood. The chain carries TRBV6-1 and TRBJ1-2; D uncertain. CDR3 amino acids: CASRDGGTNNYGYTF. The CDR3 DNA reads as TGTGCCAGCAGGGACGGCGGAACTAATAACTATGGCTACACCTTC.